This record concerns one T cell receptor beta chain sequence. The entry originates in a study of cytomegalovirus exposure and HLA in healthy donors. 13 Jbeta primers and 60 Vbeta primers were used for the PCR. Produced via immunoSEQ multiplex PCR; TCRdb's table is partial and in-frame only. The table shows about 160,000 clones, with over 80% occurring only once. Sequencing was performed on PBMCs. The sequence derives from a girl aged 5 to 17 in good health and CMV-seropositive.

The CDR3 bases are TGTGCCAGCAGTTCACTCAATCATGGTCGGGGACTAGCTATCGACGAGCAGTACTTC. This sequence encodes CASSSLNHGRGLAIDEQYF. The chain employs TRBV28 and TRBJ2-7, with 9 bases fitting TRBD2. Germline V CDR1 and CDR2: MDHEN, SYDVKM. V dropped 4 bases and J dropped 5; count of bases not matched to a gene: 21. CDR3 length: 19 amino acids.